The rows below give T cell receptor beta chains drawn from one sample of a study of Graves' ophthalmopathy and Graves' hyperthyroidism. One entry per CDR3 protein, called by TCRdb with MiXCR from the multiplex PCR reads. The sample has 900,000 to 1,200,000 distinct CDR3 sequences; about 35% are singletons. The specimen sequenced was peripheral blood or thyroid tissue (not recorded which). The source of these receptors is an adult man with Graves' hyperthyroidism. Both conserved end residues are part of each CDR3. D genes are given only for firm matches. A row's size may be missing; if present it is once, few, many or a size class.

TRBD2,TRBV20-1,-,TRBJ2-7,CSASRTSGRAVEQYF,TGCAGTGCCTCTCGGACTAGCGGGAGGGCCGTCGAGCAGTACTTC
TRBD2,TRBV7-7,-,TRBJ2-3,CASSRTSGLRVDF,TGTGCCAGCAGCCGGACTAGCGGGTTGCGAGTTGATTTT
-,TRBV2,many,TRBJ2-5,CASSAGRLQETQYF,TGTGCCAGCAGTGCGGGACGCCTCCAAGAGACCCAGTACTTC
-,TRBV4-1,-,TRBJ2-7,CASSQDWGGASSYEQYF,TGCGCCAGCAGCCAAGATTGGGGGGGGGCTAGCTCCTACGAGCAGTACTTC
-,TRBV7-2,-,TRBJ1-1,CASSNNQGKLNTEAFF,TGTGCCAGCAGCAACAACCAGGGGAAACTGAACACTGAAGCTTTCTTT
TRBD2,TRBV11-2,once,TRBJ2-2,CASSLRRRDHIAGDTGELFF,TGTGCCAGCAGCCTCCGCCGACGCGACCACATAGCGGGAGACACCGGGGAGCTGTTTTTT
-,TRBV18,-,TRBJ2-7,CASSPPNGYEQYF,TGTGCCAGCTCACCACCGAACGGCTACGAGCAGTACTTC
-,TRBV24-1,-,TRBJ2-5,CATSDTATQPQYF,TGTGCCACCAGTGATACTGCTACGCAGCCCCAGTACTTC
-,TRBV28,-,TRBJ2-5,CASSPHPDPNWETQYF,TGTGCCAGCAGTCCCCATCCAGACCCGAATTGGGAGACCCAGTACTTC
-,TRBV19,many,TRBJ1-4,CACSLSNRDEKLFF,TGTGCCTGTAGTCTTTCCAACCGGGACGAAAAACTGTTTTTT
TRBD1,TRBV7-9,once,TRBJ2-2,CASSPGDSYELFF,TGTGCCAGCAGCCCCGGGGACAGCTACGAGCTGTTTTTT
-,TRBV6-1,many,TRBJ2-7,CASRDGQPYEQYF,TGTGCCAGCAGGGACGGACAGCCTTACGAGCAGTACTTC
-,TRBV18,-,TRBJ1-1,CASSPNLGGTEAFF,TGTGCCAGCTCCCCGAACCTGGGGGGGACTGAAGCTTTCTTT
-,TRBV7-2,many,TRBJ1-2,CASSLVGGGNYGYTF,TGTGCCAGCAGCTTAGTTGGGGGCGGAAACTATGGCTACACCTTC
-,TRBV10-3,many,TRBJ1-1,CAIMDSMNTEAFF,TGTGCCATCATGGACAGCATGAACACTGAAGCTTTCTTT
-,TRBV11-1,-,TRBJ2-3,CASTQGASGTDTQYF,TGTGCCAGCACCCAGGGAGCTAGCGGCACAGATACGCAGTATTTT
-,TRBV11-2,-,TRBJ2-7,CASSPPSVYEQYF,TGTGCCAGCTCACCACCCTCAGTGTACGAGCAGTACTTC
-,TRBV7-2,-,TRBJ1-4,CASSFNGDGGISEKLFF,TGTGCCAGCAGCTTCAATGGTGACGGGGGCATAAGCGAAAAACTGTTTTTT
-,TRBV6-5,many,TRBJ1-2,CASRDLLYGYTF,TGTGCCAGCAGGGACCTACTATATGGCTACACCTTC
-,TRBV15,many,TRBJ1-4,CATSRSFGGREKLFF,TGTGCCACCAGCCGCTCGTTCGGGGGGCGGGAAAAACTGTTTTTT
-,TRBV24-1,many,TRBJ1-2,CATSENLGGYTF,TGTGCCACCAGTGAGAATCTCGGTGGCTACACCTTC
-,TRBV7-9,few,TRBJ1-5,CASSTGNHQPQHF,TGTGCCAGCAGTACAGGTAACCATCAACCCCAGCATTTT
-,TRBV3-1,-,TRBJ1-1,CASRHTWGAEAFF,TGTGCCAGCAGGCACACCTGGGGGGCTGAAGCTTTCTTT
-,TRBV15,-,TRBJ1-3,CATSSLGHSGNTIYF,TGTGCCACCAGCAGCTTGGGACACTCTGGAAACACCATATATTTT
-,TRBV4-3,-,TRBJ2-7,CASSQESVNYEQYF,TGCGCCAGCAGCCAAGAGTCTGTGAACTACGAGCAGTACTTC
TRBD1,TRBV7-2,-,TRBJ1-4,CASSTLQGSEKLFF,TGTGCCAGCAGCACCCTACAGGGGAGTGAAAAACTGTTTTTT
TRBD1,TRBV5-1,few,TRBJ1-1,CASSSLDRGPINKPNTEAFF,TGCGCCAGCAGCTCCTTGGACAGGGGGCCGATTAATAAGCCGAACACTGAAGCTTTCTTT
TRBD1,TRBV2,-,TRBJ1-1,CARIQGATEAFF,TGTGCCAGGATACAGGGGGCCACTGAAGCTTTCTTT
TRBD1,TRBV5-4,-,TRBJ2-6,CASSFRGRDLSGANVLTF,TGTGCCAGCAGTTTCAGGGGGCGTGACCTCTCTGGGGCCAACGTCCTGACTTTC